This T cell receptor beta chain was sequenced for a study of molecular identifiers for immune sequencing clone quantification. The ends were cut back, 3 bases at V and 1 base at J, with 4 bases in the middle. The CDR3 loop spans 14 amino acids. Germline V gives CDR1 MNHEY, CDR2 SMNVEV (reference sequence). One entry per CDR3 protein results from TCRdb running MiXCR on the PCR reads. The table records about 640,000 distinct CDR3 sequences, less than 20% of them present only once. Material: naive CD8+ T cells from blood, with Jurkat cell RNA spiked in. As to subset: FACS-sorted CD8+CD4-CCR7+CD45RA+ naive T cells. The TCR originated in a human donor in good health. Some libraries in this study had Jurkat cell RNA spiked in. The chain joins TRBV27 to TRBJ2-6; D is undetermined. The CDR3 sequence: CASSLESGANVLTF. CDR3 nucleotide sequence: TGTGCCAGCAGTTTGGAGTCTGGGGCCAACGTCCTGACTTTC.